What follows is one T cell receptor beta chain and its context. The sample is drawn from a study of blood T cell repertoires in COVID-19. About the research overall: Researchers got acute and convalescent COVID-19 samples from the United States, Italy and Spain. In each case, the material was cDNA or gDNA derived from T cells, B-cell-depleted T cells, or PBMCs.

Repertoires were generated with immunoSEQ multiplex PCR, while TCRdb's copy carries only in-frame clones and drops some. The sample lists hundreds of thousands of clones; 81% were seen once. The CDR3 covers 13 residues. From germline, CDR1 is SNHLY and CDR2 FYNNEI. J lost 1 base, V lost 7 bases, and 3 bases had no gene match. Seattle patients were enrolled during active infection and followed longitudinally. The source material was peripheral blood. The source of this sequence is an elderly woman with COVID-19, enrolled during active disease. The rearrangement uses TRBV2 and TRBJ1-1; TRBD1 agrees at 7 bases. The CDR3 DNA reads TGTGCCAGCAACCGACAGGGGAACACTGAAGCTTTCTTT. Translated, it gives CASNRQGNTEAFF.